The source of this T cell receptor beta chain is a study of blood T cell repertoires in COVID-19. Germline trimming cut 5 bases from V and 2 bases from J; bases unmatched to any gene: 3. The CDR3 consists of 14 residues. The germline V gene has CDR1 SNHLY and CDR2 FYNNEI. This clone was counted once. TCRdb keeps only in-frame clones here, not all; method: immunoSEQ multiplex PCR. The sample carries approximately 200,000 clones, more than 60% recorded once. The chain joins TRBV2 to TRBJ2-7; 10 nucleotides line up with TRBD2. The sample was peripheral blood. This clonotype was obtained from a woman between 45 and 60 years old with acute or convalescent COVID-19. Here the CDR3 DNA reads TGTGCCAGCAGTCCGGGACTAGCGACCTACGAGCAGTACTTC. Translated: CASSPGLATYEQYF.